A selection of T cell receptor beta chains follows, all from one sample in a study of cytomegalovirus exposure and HLA in healthy donors. TCRdb's table, derived via immunoSEQ multiplex PCR, lists solely in-frame clones and lacks some. The data contain about 140,000 clones, roughly a tenth of them singletons. The sequenced material came from PBMCs. These receptors originate from a male donor in good health and CMV-seronegative. Both conserved end residues are part of each CDR3. A D gene is named only where the DNA matches it firmly. Clone size is shown for a subset of rows, as once, few, many or a class of expanded clone.

NA	TRBV5-6	TRBJ2-7	few	TGTGCCAGCAGCTTGGGGGCCAGGTTGGCCCCCTACGAGCAGTACTTC	CASSLGARLAPYEQYF
NA	TRBV5-1	TRBJ2-1	few	TGCGCCAGCAGCTTGGTTCTAGGCAGTACAGGTCGCGATGAGCAGTTCTTC	CASSLVLGSTGRDEQFF
TRBD1	TRBV5-1	TRBJ2-5	NA	TGCGCCAGCAGCAGAGGACAGGGGCTTATAGGGAGGGAGACCCAGTACTTC	CASSRGQGLIGRETQYF
NA	TRBV5-4	TRBJ1-2	NA	TGTGCCAGCACCCCCCGATCAGACTATGGCTACACCTTC	CASTPRSDYGYTF
TRBD1	TRBV2	TRBJ2-5	few	TGTGCCAGCGGGACAGGTGGGACCCAGTACTTC	CASGTGGTQYF
NA	TRBV5-3	TRBJ1-5	few	TGTGCCAGAAGAGTGACAGGAGAGTTTAATCAGCCCCAGCATTTT	CARRVTGEFNQPQHF
TRBD1	TRBV5-1	TRBJ2-1	few	TGCGCCAGCAGCTTGGAAGGGGGCGGGGAGCAGTTCTTC	CASSLEGGGEQFF
NA	TRBV30	TRBJ1-2	NA	TGTGCCGGGATTATGTTTGAACACAACTATGGCTACACCTTC	CAGIMFEHNYGYTF
TRBD1	TRBV7-2	TRBJ1-5	NA	TGTGCCAGCAGCTTAGGACAGGGCCTCAATCAGCCCCAGCATTTT	CASSLGQGLNQPQHF
NA	TRBV30	TRBJ1-2	few	TGTGCCTGGAGTCCGGGGACACTGCTAAACTATGGCTACACCTTC	CAWSPGTLLNYGYTF
TRBD1	TRBV19	TRBJ1-1	NA	TGTGCCAGTAGTATACAGACAGGGGTCACTGAAGCTTTCTTT	CASSIQTGVTEAFF
NA	TRBV28	TRBJ2-1	few	TGTGCCAGCAGCATTGCCGGTTATTCCTACAATGAGCAGTTCTTC	CASSIAGYSYNEQFF
TRBD1	TRBV28	TRBJ1-1	NA	TGTGCCAGCAGTTTCAGGAGGGGGCCGAACACTGAAGCTTTCTTT	CASSFRRGPNTEAFF
NA	TRBV5-1	TRBJ1-2	NA	TGCGCCAGCACCCTTTCGGACACTAACTATGGCTACACCTTC	CASTLSDTNYGYTF
TRBD1	TRBV19	TRBJ2-5	NA	TGTGCCAGTAGTAAGGGACAGGGCGGGACCCAGTACTTC	CASSKGQGGTQYF
NA	TRBV6-5	TRBJ1-2	NA	TGTGCCAGCAGTTACGGGGGCCACCGAACTAACTATGGCTACACCTTC	CASSYGGHRTNYGYTF
NA	TRBV7-9	TRBJ2-2	few	TGTGCCAGCAGCTCTCGGGGGACGAACACCGGGGAGCTGTTTTTT	CASSSRGTNTGELFF
NA	TRBV6-1	TRBJ1-6	few	TGTGCCAGCAGTGGCCCCGTAAGGGGCGGGGGGTCACCCCTCCACTTT	CASSGPVRGGGSPLHF
NA	TRBV5-4	TRBJ1-3	few	TGTGCCAGCAGCGCTATACAGGGATCTGGAAACACCATATATTTT	CASSAIQGSGNTIYF
NA	TRBV28	TRBJ1-5	few	TGTGCCAGCAGTTTATCAGTCCTTAGCAATCAGCCCCAGCATTTT	CASSLSVLSNQPQHF